The 32 T cell receptor beta chains in this list originate from one sample, sequenced in a study of blood T cells in healthy people across ages. Using a J-beta primer mix together with a sample-barcoded 5' primer, a second PCR was run for roughly 7 to 12 cycles. In TCRdb, the 5' RACE reads were re-called with MiXCR into one record per CDR3 protein. This sample has fewer than 2,000,000 distinct CDR3 sequences, with more than 35% found just once. Sequenced: blood. The receptors shown here come from a human donor in good health.

This chain joins TRBV7-9 and TRBJ2-1, with D perhaps being TRBD1 or TRBD2 (5 bases each). This CDR3 region has 15 residues. Trimming removed 5 bases at V and 2 bases at J, with 13 bases between. In germline, CDR1 is SEHNR, CDR2 FQNEAQ (reference sequence). This CDR3 is CASSLMGVTYNEQFF. CDR3 sequence (DNA): TGTGCCAGCAGCCTCATGGGGGTTACCTACAATGAGCAGTTCTTC.

This clonotype has a handful of counts. The chain couples TRBV12-3 or TRBV12-4 to TRBJ1-6; D is unresolved. This CDR3 comprises 15 residues. Trimming cost V 3 bases and J 7 bases, with 13 bases left between them. CDR3 in DNA: TGTGCCAGCAGTTTGGGAGGAAATTTGAATTCACCCCTCCACTTT. Translating gives CASSLGGNLNSPLHF.

This chain links TRBV7-8 with TRBJ1-2; the D is unclear. Trimming removed 0 bases at V and 4 bases at J, with 9 bases between. CDR3 length equals 14 residues. The germline gives CDR1 SGHVS, CDR2 FQNEAQ. The CDR3 nucleotides read TGTGCCAGCAGCTTAGCGTTTACCCCCTATGGCTACACCTTC. This encodes CASSLAFTPYGYTF.

This chain uses TRBV15 with TRBJ1-4; no firm D call. Germline V lookup: CDR1 LNHNV, CDR2 YYDKDF (reference sequence). V gave up 1 base and J gave up 5 bases, with 8 bases separating them. The CDR3 runs 14 residues. The CDR3, as DNA: TGTGCCACCAGCAGAGGGTACAGAAATGAAAAACTGTTTTTT. Its protein is CATSRGYRNEKLFF.

Here the CDR3 DNA reads TGTGCCAGCAGTTACGGGATGAACTATGGCTACACCTTC. Residues: CASSYGMNYGYTF. The chain uses TRBV6-5 and TRBJ1-2, with D unresolved. This CDR3 has 13 residues. Deletions cut 2 bases from V and 2 bases from J, with 6 bases between. Germline values: CDR1 MNHEY, CDR2 SVGAGI.

The rearrangement joins TRBV5-6 to TRBJ2-3, with 11 bases matching TRBD2. CDR1 is SGHDT, CDR2 YYEEEE, per germline. The ends lost 4 bases at V and 2 bases at J; junction bases unmatched: 12. The CDR3 loop spans 18 amino acids. The CDR3 coding sequence is TGTGCCAGCAGCCCTGGACTAGCGGGCGACCCATTCACAGATACGCAGTATTTT. Translated, it gives CASSPGLAGDPFTDTQYF.

V and J are TRBV5-6 and TRBJ2-7; weak D call: TRBD1 (6 bases). Trimming shortened V by 4 bases and J by 3 bases, and 14 bases separated the two germline ends. The CDR3 has 14 residues. Germline CDR1 reads SGHDT; CDR2 reads YYEEEE. The CDR3 spells CASSPSGTNYEQYF. The CDR3 region has the DNA TGTGCCAGCAGCCCGTCCGGGACAAACTACGAGCAGTACTTC.

Concerning this clonotype itself: The junction departs from the called germline gene at one end, perhaps through a read error. The V call is TRBV29-1, the J call TRBJ2-3, with 7 bases that match TRBD1. CDR1 is SQVTM and CDR2 is ANQGSEA in the germline V gene. This CDR3 contains 14 residues. CDR3 protein: CCVEADRVGDTQYF. The CDR3 DNA is TGCTGCGTTGAAGCCGACAGGGTGGGAGATACGCAGTATTTT.

This clonotype has more than one count but fewer than ten. The chain is built from TRBV6-1 and TRBJ1-5, with 8 bases that match TRBD1. From germline, CDR1 is MNHNS and CDR2 SASEGT. This CDR3 is 16 amino acids long. The ends lost 4 bases at V and 7 bases at J; junction bases unmatched: 12. The CDR3 loop is CASSAFTGGRGQPQHF. Written as DNA, the CDR3 is TGTGCCAGCAGTGCCTTTACAGGGGGGCGAGGACAGCCCCAGCATTTT.

This clonotype was seen a handful of times. V is TRBV29-1 and J is TRBJ2-5, with 7 bases aligning to TRBD1. The DNA matches TRBJ2-7 better at its end, which makes the J call doubtful. CDR1 is SQVTM, CDR2 ANQGSEA, per germline. The CDR3 consists of 13 residues. CDR3 sequence: CSVLPGQAYEQYF. The CDR3 DNA sequence: TGCAGCGTTCTTCCCGGACAGGCTTACGAGCAGTACTTC.

V gene TRBV29-1 combines with J gene TRBJ1-2, with D perhaps TRBD1 (5 bases). This CDR3 region has 12 residues. V shed 1 base and J shed 6 bases, with 9 bases lying between them. The V gene's germline CDR1 is SQVTM and CDR2 ANQGSEA. CDR3 DNA: TGCAGCGTTGAAGCTGGGGCCGATGGCTACACCTTC. Protein sequence: CSVEAGADGYTF.

This clonotype came up a few times. The CDR3 reads CSARDGLQETQYF. The CDR3 DNA follows: TGCAGTGCTAGGGACGGATTACAAGAGACCCAGTACTTC. The chain combines TRBV20-1 with TRBJ2-7; D is ambiguous. The assigned J gene may be wrong: the sequence end matches TRBJ2-5 better. Germline CDR1 is DFQATT and CDR2 is SNEGSKA (reference sequence). This CDR3 spans 13 amino acids.

This clonotype was seen a few times. V usage is TRBV5-1 and J usage is TRBJ1-2; 9 positions match TRBD1. Germline CDR1 and CDR2: SGHRS and YFSETQ. V was pared by 2 bases and J by 3 bases, with 2 bases of the junction left unmatched. This CDR3 is 14 amino acids long. The CDR3 bases are TGCGCCAGCAGCTTACAGGGGGCGGACTATGGCTACACCTTC. Translated, it gives CASSLQGADYGYTF. The full variable domain, with the rest looked up from reference TRBV5-1 and TRBJ1-2, is KAGVTQTPRYLIKTRGQQVTLSCSPISGHRSVSWYQQTPGQGLQFLFEYFSETQRNKGNFPGRFSGRQFSNSRSEMNVSTLELGDSALYLCASSLQGADYGYTFGSGTRLTVV.

The rearrangement links TRBV7-9 to TRBJ2-5; 8 bases are a match to TRBD2. CDR1 is SEHNR and CDR2 is FQNEAQ in the germline V gene (reference sequence). The CDR3 runs to 15 residues. The V and J ends lost 7 bases and 1 base, in that order; junction bases with no gene match: 8. The CDR3 loop is CASNRAGEGQETQYF. Written as DNA, the CDR3 is TGTGCCAGCAACCGAGCGGGGGAGGGCCAAGAGACCCAGTACTTC.

The chain combines TRBV5-1 with TRBJ2-1, with TRBD2 as a possible D gene (5 bases). Germline-derived CDR1 and CDR2 are SGHRS and YFSETQ. The V gene lost 1 base and the J gene lost 8 bases, with 13 bases spanning the gap. This CDR3 spans 14 amino acids. CDR3 loop: CASSLILGWDEQFF. As DNA, the CDR3 is TGCGCCAGCAGCTTGATACTAGGATGGGATGAGCAGTTCTTC. Full variable domain (remainder filled in from reference TRBV5-1 and TRBJ2-1): KAGVTQTPRYLIKTRGQQVTLSCSPISGHRSVSWYQQTPGQGLQFLFEYFSETQRNKGNFPGRFSGRQFSNSRSEMNVSTLELGDSALYLCASSLILGWDEQFFGPGTRLTVL.

The chain combines TRBV20-1 with TRBJ2-1, with TRBD1 matching over 7 bases. Unmatched junction bases numbered 6, after V lost 6 bases and J lost 7 bases. Germline CDR1 is DFQATT and CDR2 is SNEGSKA (reference sequence). This CDR3 spans 12 amino acids. The CDR3 region is CSALRQGNEQFF. The CDR3 nucleotides read TGCAGTGCCCTTAGACAGGGTAATGAGCAGTTCTTC.

The chain has TRBV3-1 and TRBJ1-4, with D perhaps TRBD1 (6 bases). This CDR3 contains 15 residues. Trimming removed 6 bases at V and 8 bases at J, with 19 bases between. CDR1 and CDR2 (germline): LGHDT, YNNKEL (reference sequence). CDR3 in DNA: TGTGCCAGCAGTCGAGAGACAGGAGGCAGAGAAAAACTGTTTTTT. This codes for CASSRETGGREKLFF.

V is TRBV29-1 and J is TRBJ2-5; D remains ambiguous. Germline V gene data show CDR1 as SQVTM and CDR2 as ANQGSEA. Trimming shortened V by 0 bases and J by 1 base, and 6 bases separated the two germline ends. The CDR3 is made up of 13 amino acids. The CDR3 nucleotides read TGCAGCGTTGAAGAGACATCCCAAGAGACCCAGTACTTC. It translates to CSVEETSQETQYF.

This clonotype has a handful of counts. The V gene is TRBV5-6, the J gene TRBJ1-2; 8 bases agree with TRBD1. The CDR3 is 15 residues long. V shed 5 bases and J 6 bases; nucleotides not matched to a gene: 12. Germline V gives CDR1 SGHDT, CDR2 YYEEEE. CDR3 bases: TGTGCCAGCAGACCCAGCGGACAGGGTCTCGATGGCTACACCTTC. Translated, it gives CASRPSGQGLDGYTF.

The V gene is TRBV10-3, the J gene TRBJ1-2; 10 bases agree with TRBD1. V dropped 1 base and J dropped 8; count of bases not matched to a gene: 10. There are 16 residues in the CDR3. Germline CDR1 reads ENHRY; CDR2 reads SYGVKD. This CDR3 reads CAISELPRQGAGGYTF. Written as DNA, the CDR3 is TGTGCCATCAGTGAGTTACCACGACAGGGGGCAGGGGGCTACACCTTC.

The chain couples TRBV6-6 to TRBJ1-5; the D gene is possibly TRBD1 (5 bases). Germline V CDR1 and CDR2: MNHNY, SVGAGI (reference sequence). Deletions cut 4 bases from V and 7 bases from J, with 11 bases between. This CDR3 spans 13 amino acids. This CDR3 reads CASSSPGAQPQHF. The CDR3 DNA reads TGTGCCAGCAGTTCCCCTGGGGCGCAGCCCCAGCATTTT.

The chain uses TRBV7-2 and TRBJ1-1, with D hard to call. V shed 6 bases and J shed 5 bases, with 16 bases lying between them. The length of the CDR3 is 14 residues. CDR1 and CDR2 from the germline V gene are SGHTA and FQGNSA. CDR3 protein: CASSYRTPGTEAFF. The CDR3 nucleotides are TGTGCCAGCAGTTATAGGACTCCGGGGACTGAAGCTTTCTTT. Filled out from reference TRBV7-2 and TRBJ1-1, the complete variable domain reads GAGVSQSPSNKVTEKGKDVELRCDPISGHTALYWYRQSLGQGLEFLIYFQGNSAPDKSGLPSDRFSAERTGGSVSTLTIQRTQQEDSAVYLCASSYRTPGTEAFFGQGTRLTVV.

This sequence joins TRBV5-1 and TRBJ2-3, with a possible D match to TRBD1 (6 bases). Germline CDR1 and CDR2: SGHRS and YFSETQ. The germline V and J ends were trimmed by 4 bases and 0 bases, with 15 bases remaining between them. The CDR3 is 16 residues long. As DNA, the CDR3 is TGCGCCAGCAGCCCTTTAGGACAGCAAAGCACAGATACGCAGTATTTT. Encoded protein: CASSPLGQQSTDTQYF.

This chain links TRBV6-6 with TRBJ2-7; 8 nucleotides agree with TRBD1. The last part of the DNA fits TRBJ2-5 better; the J call may be wrong. Looked up from germline, CDR1 is MNHNY and CDR2 is SVGAGI (reference sequence). The CDR3 is made up of 14 amino acids. The CDR3 sequence is CASSYSTGAVTQYF. The CDR3 coding sequence is TGTGCCAGCAGTTACTCGACAGGGGCGGTGACCCAGTACTTC.

This clonotype was recorded a few times. The chain employs TRBV7-2 and TRBJ2-7; 7 bases align to TRBD1. Losses at the gene ends were 4 bases for V and 4 bases for J; bases not matched to a gene: 7. The CDR3 sequence is 14 residues long. Germline CDR1 reads SGHTA; CDR2 reads FQGNSA. The CDR3 nucleotides read TGTGCCAGCAGCTCCGGGACAGTAAAATACGAGCAGTACTTC. Translating gives CASSSGTVKYEQYF.

Points on this clonotype: At one boundary the junction diverges from the germline segment, which might be a read error. CDR3: CSARSTGGTNIRYF. The CDR3 bases are TGCAGTGCTAGATCGACAGGGGGGACGAACATTCGGTACTTC. The chain is built from TRBV20-1 and TRBJ2-4; 9 nucleotides agree with TRBD1. The CDR3 has 14 residues. Germline V gene lookup returns CDR1 DFQATT and CDR2 SNEGSKA (reference sequence).

V and J are TRBV7-9 and TRBJ1-2, with D unclear. The CDR3 totals 15 residues. Looked up from germline, CDR1 is SEHNR and CDR2 is FQNEAQ (reference sequence). The V end was cut by 4 bases, the J end by 1 base, with 13 bases between. The CDR3 region has the DNA TGTGCCAGCAGCTCCCTGACGGCCGTTAACTATGGCTACACCTTC. Translated: CASSSLTAVNYGYTF.

The table lists this clonotype with a few counts. V and J are TRBV11-2 and TRBJ2-1, with 10 nucleotides matching TRBD2. The germline gives CDR1 SGHAT, CDR2 FQNNGV. CDR3 length: 16 residues. After removal of 4 bases from V and 0 bases from J, the junction contained 3 bases not matched to a gene. Here the CDR3 DNA reads TGTGCCAGCAGCTCCCTAGCGGGGGACTCCTACAATGAGCAGTTCTTC. This codes for CASSSLAGDSYNEQFF.

In regard to this clonotype: A read error may produce the germline difference seen at one junction end. The J gene is TRBJ1-6, the V gene TRBV12-3 or TRBV12-4; TRBD1 is a possible D gene (5 bases). CDR3 length equals 14 residues. Written as DNA, the CDR3 is TGTGCCAGCAAGGTGGCAGGGAGAAATTCACCCCCCCACTTT. It specifies CASKVAGRNSPPHF.

This chain joins TRBV9 and TRBJ2-3; D is undetermined. The germline gives CDR1 SGDLS, CDR2 YYNGEE. V was shortened by 0 bases and J by 2 bases, with 4 bases between the two germline ends. The CDR3 totals 13 residues. DNA of the CDR3: TGTGCCAGCAGCGTAGCATTCACAGATACGCAGTATTTT. It is translated as CASSVAFTDTQYF.

V gene TRBV9 combines with J gene TRBJ2-3, with D unresolved. Germline V gene sequence: CDR1 SGDLS, CDR2 YYNGEE. The CDR3 is 13 amino acids. Trimming took off 5 bases at V and 6 bases at J, with 13 bases between the two ends. The CDR3 nucleotides are TGTGCCAGCAGTGACATCCTCGTGGATACGCAGTATTTT. This sequence encodes CASSDILVDTQYF.

As regards this clonotype: At one end the junction does not follow the germline gene, possibly because of a read error. The V call is TRBV10-3, the J call TRBJ2-5, with 8 bases matching TRBD2. The closer fit of TRBJ2-7 to the DNA end suggests the J call may be wrong. Germline V CDR1 and CDR2: ENHRY, SYGVKD. The CDR3 consists of 15 residues. The DNA for the CDR3 is TGTGCCGTCAGCCCTCCCGGGACTAGTTCCCACGAGCAGTACTTC. As protein: CAVSPPGTSSHEQYF.